The source of this T cell receptor beta chain is a study of human T cells and chemical hapten exposure. Background on the study: Variation in per-sample TCR yields came mainly from small pooled library volume differences. Study-level findings and limits: There were significantly more large CDR3 similarity clusters among expanded TCRs than among controls.

As for this clonotype: Its cognate antigen is unknown.

TCRdb ran MiXCR on the RACE reads and lists one entry per CDR3 protein. The sample carries 85,000 or so distinct CDR3 sequences, 11% recorded once. The time point here: patch test 2, 6 weeks after DPC sensitization. The sample's treatment: therapeutic diphenylcyclopropenone sensitization with weekly scalp DPC. Per germline, CDR1 ENHRY and CDR2 SYGVKD. Trimming removed 3 bases at V and 5 bases at J, with 16 bases between. The CDR3 spans 15 residues. Sequenced material: whole blood, taken in connection with sensitization to the hapten diphenylcyclopropenone (DPC). This clonotype was sampled from a young man with alopecia areata. Some clones in this sample may be carry-over from other donors' samples. The gene calls are TRBV10-3 and TRBJ1-1; D is possibly TRBD1 (5 bases). The CDR3 protein is CAISEPEGKGTEAFF. The CDR3 nucleotides are TGTGCCATCAGTGAACCTGAGGGGAAGGGGACTGAAGCTTTCTTT.